This TCR beta chain was recorded in a study of blood T cells in healthy people across ages. A single count supports this clonotype. J was trimmed by 3 bases and V by 0 bases; bases with no gene match: 3. The CDR3 extends over 16 amino acids. From germline, CDR1 is LGHNA and CDR2 YSLEER. Through a sample-barcoded 5' primer and a J-beta primer mix, a second PCR was run for roughly 6 to 11 cycles. TCRdb analysed the 5' RACE reads with MiXCR anew, one entry per CDR3 protein. The table records over 750,000 distinct CDR3 sequences, 20% to 25% of them present only once. The sample was also linked to a second study, of T cells of mothers and their children. This second study says: Reads obtained per mother exceeded 9 million TCR beta CDR3 reads, with several million obtained per child.

V is TRBV4-3 and J is TRBJ2-1, with TRBD2 matching over 9 bases. Sequencing used blood. The TCR was taken from a boy aged 10-17 years in good health. In DNA, the CDR3 is TGCGCCAGCAGCCAAGAGCGGGGGGGCCTCTACAATGAGCAGTTCTTC. It encodes CASSQERGGLYNEQFF.